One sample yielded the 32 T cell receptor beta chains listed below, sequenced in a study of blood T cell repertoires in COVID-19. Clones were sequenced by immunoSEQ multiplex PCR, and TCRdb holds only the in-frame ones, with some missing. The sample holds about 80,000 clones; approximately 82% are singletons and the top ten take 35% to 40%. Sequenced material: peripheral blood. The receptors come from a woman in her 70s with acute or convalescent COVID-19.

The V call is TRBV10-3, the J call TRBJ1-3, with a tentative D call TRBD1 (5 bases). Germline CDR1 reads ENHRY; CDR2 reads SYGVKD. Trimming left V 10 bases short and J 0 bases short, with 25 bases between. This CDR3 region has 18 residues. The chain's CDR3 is CATVGAGDPESSGNTIYF. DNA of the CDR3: TGTGCCACCGTAGGGGCAGGTGATCCCGAAAGCTCTGGAAACACCATATATTTT.

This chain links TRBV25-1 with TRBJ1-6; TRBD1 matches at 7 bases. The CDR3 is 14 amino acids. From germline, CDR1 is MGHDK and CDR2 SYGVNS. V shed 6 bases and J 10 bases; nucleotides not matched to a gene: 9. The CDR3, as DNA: TGTGCCAGCAGGGACACAGGGGCCGGGTCACCCCTCCACTTT. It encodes CASRDTGAGSPLHF.

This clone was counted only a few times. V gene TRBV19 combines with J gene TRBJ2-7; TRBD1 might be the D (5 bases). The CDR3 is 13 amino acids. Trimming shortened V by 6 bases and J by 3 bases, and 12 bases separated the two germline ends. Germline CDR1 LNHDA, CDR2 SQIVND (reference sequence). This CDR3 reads CASRAQGDYEQYF. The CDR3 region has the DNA TGTGCCAGTAGGGCTCAGGGTGACTACGAGCAGTACTTC.

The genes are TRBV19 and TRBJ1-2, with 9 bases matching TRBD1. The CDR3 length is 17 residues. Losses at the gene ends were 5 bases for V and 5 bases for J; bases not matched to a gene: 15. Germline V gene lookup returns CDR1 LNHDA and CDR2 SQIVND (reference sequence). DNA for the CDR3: TGTGCCAGTAGTGGCCCGACCGGGACAGGGCGTCAATATGGCTACACCTTC. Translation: CASSGPTGTGRQYGYTF.

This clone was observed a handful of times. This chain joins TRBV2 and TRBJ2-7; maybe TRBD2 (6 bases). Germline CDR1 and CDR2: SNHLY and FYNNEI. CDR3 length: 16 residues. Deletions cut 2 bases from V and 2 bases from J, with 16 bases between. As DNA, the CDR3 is TGTGCCAGCAGTGAACCCCTGTTAGCGGCGACCTACGAGCAGTACTTC. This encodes CASSEPLLAATYEQYF.

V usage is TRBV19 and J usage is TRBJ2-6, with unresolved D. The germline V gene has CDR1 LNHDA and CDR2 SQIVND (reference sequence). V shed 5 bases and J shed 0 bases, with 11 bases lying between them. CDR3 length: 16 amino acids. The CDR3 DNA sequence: TGTGCCAGTAGTTTCGGAGCAAGCTCTGGGGCCAACGTCCTGACTTTC. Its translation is CASSFGASSGANVLTF.

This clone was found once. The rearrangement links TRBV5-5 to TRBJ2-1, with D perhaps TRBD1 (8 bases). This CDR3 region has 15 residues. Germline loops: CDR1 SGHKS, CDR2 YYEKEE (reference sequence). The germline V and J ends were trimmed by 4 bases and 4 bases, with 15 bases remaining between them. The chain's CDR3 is CASSPGQGLYNEQFF. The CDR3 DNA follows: TGTGCCAGCAGCCCCGGACAGGGACTATACAATGAGCAGTTCTTC.

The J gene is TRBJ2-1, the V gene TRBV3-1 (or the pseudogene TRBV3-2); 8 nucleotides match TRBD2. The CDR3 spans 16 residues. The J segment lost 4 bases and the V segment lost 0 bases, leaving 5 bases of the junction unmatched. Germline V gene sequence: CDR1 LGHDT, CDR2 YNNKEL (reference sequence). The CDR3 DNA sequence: TGTGCCAGCAGCCAAGATTTAGCGGGACTTTACAATGAGCAGTTCTTC. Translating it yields CASSQDLAGLYNEQFF.

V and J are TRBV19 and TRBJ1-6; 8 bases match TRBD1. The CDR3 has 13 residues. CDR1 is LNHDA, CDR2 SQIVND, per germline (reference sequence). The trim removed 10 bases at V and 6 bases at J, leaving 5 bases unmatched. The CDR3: CATSGQVNSPLHF. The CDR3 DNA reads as TGTGCCACCTCGGGACAGGTTAATTCACCCCTCCACTTT. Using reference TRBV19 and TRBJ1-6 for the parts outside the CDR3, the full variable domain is DGGITQSPKYLFRKEGQNVTLSCEQNLNHDAMYWYRQDPGQGLRLIYYSQIVNDFQKGDIAEGYSVSREKKESFPLTVTSAQKNPTAFYLCATSGQVNSPLHFGNGTRLTVT.

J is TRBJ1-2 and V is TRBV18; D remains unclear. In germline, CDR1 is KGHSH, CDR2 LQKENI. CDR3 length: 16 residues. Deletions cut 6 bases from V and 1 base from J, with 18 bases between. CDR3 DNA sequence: TGTGCCAGCTCCCCAAGCGGGATTGGGAGTAACTATGGCTACACCTTC. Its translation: CASSPSGIGSNYGYTF.

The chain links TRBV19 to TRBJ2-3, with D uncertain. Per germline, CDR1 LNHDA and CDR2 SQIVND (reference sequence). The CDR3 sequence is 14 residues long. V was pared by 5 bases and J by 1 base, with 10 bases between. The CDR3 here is CASSPRYRTDTQYF. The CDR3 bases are TGTGCCAGTAGTCCCCGTTATCGCACAGATACGCAGTATTTT.

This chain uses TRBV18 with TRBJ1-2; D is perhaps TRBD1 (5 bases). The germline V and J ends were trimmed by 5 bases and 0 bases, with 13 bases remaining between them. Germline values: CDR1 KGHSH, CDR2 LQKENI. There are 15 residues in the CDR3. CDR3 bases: TGTGCCAGCTCAACCCGACAGACTCCTAACTATGGCTACACCTTC. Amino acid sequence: CASSTRQTPNYGYTF.

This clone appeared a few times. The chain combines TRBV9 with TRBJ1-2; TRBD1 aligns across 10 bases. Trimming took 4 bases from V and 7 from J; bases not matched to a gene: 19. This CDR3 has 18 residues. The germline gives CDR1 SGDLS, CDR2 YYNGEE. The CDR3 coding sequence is TGTGCCAGCAGCCTAGGTCCCGGGACAGGGGACGGTATACGTGGCTACACCTTC. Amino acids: CASSLGPGTGDGIRGYTF.

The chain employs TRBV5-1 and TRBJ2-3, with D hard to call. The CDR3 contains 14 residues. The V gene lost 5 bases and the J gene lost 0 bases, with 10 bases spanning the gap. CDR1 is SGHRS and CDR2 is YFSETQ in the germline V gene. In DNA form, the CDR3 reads TGCGCCAGCAGACGTGACACCAGCACAGATACGCAGTATTTT. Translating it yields CASRRDTSTDTQYF.

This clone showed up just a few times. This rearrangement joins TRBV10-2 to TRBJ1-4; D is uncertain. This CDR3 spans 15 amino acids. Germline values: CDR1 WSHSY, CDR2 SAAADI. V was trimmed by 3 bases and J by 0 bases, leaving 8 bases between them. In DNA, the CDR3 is TGCGCCAGCAGTGACTTAGAGGCAACTAATGAAAAACTGTTTTTT. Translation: CASSDLEATNEKLFF.

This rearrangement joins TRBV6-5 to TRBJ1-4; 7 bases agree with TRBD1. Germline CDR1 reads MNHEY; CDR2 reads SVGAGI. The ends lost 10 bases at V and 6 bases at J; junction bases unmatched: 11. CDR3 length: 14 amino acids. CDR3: CATKNKGAYEKLFF. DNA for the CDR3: TGTGCCACAAAAAACAAGGGGGCTTATGAAAAACTGTTTTTT.

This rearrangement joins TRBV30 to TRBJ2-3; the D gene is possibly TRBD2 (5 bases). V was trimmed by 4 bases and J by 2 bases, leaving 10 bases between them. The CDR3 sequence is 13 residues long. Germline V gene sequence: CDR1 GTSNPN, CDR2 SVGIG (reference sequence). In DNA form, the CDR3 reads TGTGCCTGGAACCGAGGGTCCACAGATACGCAGTATTTT. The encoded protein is CAWNRGSTDTQYF.

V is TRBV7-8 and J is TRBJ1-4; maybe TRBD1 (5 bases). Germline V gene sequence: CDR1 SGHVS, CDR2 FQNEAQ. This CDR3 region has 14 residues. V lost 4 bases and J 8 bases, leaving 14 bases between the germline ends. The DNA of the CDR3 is TGTGCCAGCAGCTGGGGACTCGGGGTGGAAAAACTGTTTTTT. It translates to CASSWGLGVEKLFF.

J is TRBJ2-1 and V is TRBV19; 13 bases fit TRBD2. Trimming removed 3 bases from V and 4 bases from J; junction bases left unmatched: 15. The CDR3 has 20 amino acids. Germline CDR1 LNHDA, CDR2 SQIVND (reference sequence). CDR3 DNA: TGTGCCAGTAGTATCCCGGGACTAGCGGGATGGGGATATGGTTACAATGAGCAGTTCTTC. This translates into CASSIPGLAGWGYGYNEQFF.

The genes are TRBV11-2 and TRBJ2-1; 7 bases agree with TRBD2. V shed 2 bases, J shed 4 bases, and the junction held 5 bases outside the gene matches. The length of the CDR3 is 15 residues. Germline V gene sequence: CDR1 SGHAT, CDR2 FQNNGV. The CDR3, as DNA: TGTGCCAGCAGCTTAATCCTAGCGGCATACAATGAGCAGTTCTTC. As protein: CASSLILAAYNEQFF.

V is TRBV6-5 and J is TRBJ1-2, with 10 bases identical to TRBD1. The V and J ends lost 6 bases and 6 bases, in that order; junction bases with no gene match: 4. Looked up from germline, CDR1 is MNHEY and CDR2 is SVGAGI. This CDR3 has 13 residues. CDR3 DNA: TGTGCCAGCAGGGGGACAGGGGATGATGGCTACACCTTC. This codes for CASRGTGDDGYTF.

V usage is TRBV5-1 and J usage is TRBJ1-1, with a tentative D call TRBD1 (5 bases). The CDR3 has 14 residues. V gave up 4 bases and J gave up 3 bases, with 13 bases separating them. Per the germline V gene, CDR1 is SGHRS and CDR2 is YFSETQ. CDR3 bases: TGCGCCAGCAGCGACCGCGGGGGGGACACTGAAGCTTTCTTT. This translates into CASSDRGGDTEAFF. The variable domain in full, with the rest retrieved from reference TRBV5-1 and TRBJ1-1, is KAGVTQTPRYLIKTRGQQVTLSCSPISGHRSVSWYQQTPGQGLQFLFEYFSETQRNKGNFPGRFSGRQFSNSRSEMNVSTLELGDSALYLCASSDRGGDTEAFFGQGTRLTVV.

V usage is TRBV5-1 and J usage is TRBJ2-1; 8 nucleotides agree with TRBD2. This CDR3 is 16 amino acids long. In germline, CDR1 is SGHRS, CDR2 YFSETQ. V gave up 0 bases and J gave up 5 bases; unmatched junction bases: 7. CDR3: CASSLAGGRRDNEQFF. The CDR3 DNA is TGCGCCAGCAGCTTGGCTGGCGGGAGGAGGGACAATGAGCAGTTCTTC.

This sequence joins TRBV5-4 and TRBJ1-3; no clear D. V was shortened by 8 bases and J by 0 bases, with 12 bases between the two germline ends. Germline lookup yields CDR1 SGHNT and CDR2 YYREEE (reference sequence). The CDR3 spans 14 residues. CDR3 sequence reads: CARIVGNSGNTIYF. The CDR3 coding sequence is TGTGCCAGGATCGTTGGCAACTCTGGAAACACCATATATTTT.

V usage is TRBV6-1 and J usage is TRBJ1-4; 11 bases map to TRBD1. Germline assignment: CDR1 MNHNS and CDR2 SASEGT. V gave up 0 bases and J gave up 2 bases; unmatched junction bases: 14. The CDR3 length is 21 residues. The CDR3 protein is CASSEALSRGTGGWTNEKLFF. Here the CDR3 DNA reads TGTGCCAGCAGTGAAGCGCTATCGCGTGGGACAGGGGGGTGGACTAATGAAAAACTGTTTTTT.

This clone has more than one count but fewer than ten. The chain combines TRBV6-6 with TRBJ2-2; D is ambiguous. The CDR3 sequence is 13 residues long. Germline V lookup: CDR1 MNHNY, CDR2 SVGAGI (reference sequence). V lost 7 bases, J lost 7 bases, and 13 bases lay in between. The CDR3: CASTYIRSGELFF. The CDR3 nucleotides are TGTGCCAGCACCTATATAAGAAGCGGGGAGCTGTTTTTT.

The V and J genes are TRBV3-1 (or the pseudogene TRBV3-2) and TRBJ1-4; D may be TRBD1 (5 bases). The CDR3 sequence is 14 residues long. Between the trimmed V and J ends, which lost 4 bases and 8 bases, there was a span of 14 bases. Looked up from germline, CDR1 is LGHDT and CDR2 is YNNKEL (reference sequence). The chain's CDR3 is CASSPSGEGEKLFF. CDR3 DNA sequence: TGTGCCAGCAGCCCCTCGGGGGAGGGCGAAAAACTGTTTTTT.

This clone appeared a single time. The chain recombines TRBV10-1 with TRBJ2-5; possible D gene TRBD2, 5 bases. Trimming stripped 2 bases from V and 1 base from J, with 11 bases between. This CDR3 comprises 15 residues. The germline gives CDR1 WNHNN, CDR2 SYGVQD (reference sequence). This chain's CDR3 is CASSEASGTQETQYF. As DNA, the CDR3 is TGCGCCAGCAGTGAGGCCAGCGGAACCCAAGAGACCCAGTACTTC.

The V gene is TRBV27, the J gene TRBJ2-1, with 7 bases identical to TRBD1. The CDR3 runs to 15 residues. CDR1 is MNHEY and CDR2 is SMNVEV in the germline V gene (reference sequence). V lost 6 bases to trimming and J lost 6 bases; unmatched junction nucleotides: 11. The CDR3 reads CASSLRRQGGNEQFF. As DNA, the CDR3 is TGTGCCAGCAGCTTGAGGAGACAGGGTGGCAATGAGCAGTTCTTC.

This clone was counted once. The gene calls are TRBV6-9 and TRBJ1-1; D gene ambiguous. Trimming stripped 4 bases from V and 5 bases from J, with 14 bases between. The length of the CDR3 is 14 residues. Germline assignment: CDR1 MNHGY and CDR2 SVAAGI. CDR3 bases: TGTGCCAGCAGTTTACGGCCGTCTAGAACTGAAGCTTTCTTT. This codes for CASSLRPSRTEAFF.

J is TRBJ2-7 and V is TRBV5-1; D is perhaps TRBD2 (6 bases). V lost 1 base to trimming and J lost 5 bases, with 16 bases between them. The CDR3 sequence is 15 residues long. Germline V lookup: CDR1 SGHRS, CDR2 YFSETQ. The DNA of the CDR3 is TGCGCCAGCAGCTTGAATAGCGGTCCCCTGGACGAGCAGTACTTC. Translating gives CASSLNSGPLDEQYF.

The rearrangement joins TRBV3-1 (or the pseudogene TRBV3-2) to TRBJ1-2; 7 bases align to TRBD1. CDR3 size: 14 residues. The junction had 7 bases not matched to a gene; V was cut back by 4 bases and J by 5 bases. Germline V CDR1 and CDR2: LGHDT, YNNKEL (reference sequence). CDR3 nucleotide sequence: TGTGCCAGCAGCCCGGGGGACAGTCCATATGGCTACACCTTC. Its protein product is CASSPGDSPYGYTF.